The 12 T cell receptor beta chains listed next were all sequenced from one sample in a study of T-cell reconstitution after alpha-beta-depleted transplantation in children. The authors prepared the TCRbeta library with unique molecular identifiers. One entry per CDR3 protein, called by TCRdb with MiXCR from the PCR reads. In the table there are about 690,000 distinct CDR3 sequences, 15% to 20% of which are singletons. The source was PBMCs from the stem cell graft donor, collected from the stem cell graft. These receptors were collected from a human donor who donated a stem cell graft to a child with acute myeloid leukemia.

This chain links TRBV24-1 with TRBJ2-3; D is ambiguous. In germline, CDR1 is KGHDR, CDR2 SFDVKD. Trimming removed 4 bases at V and 2 bases at J, with 15 bases between. The CDR3 contains 16 residues. In DNA form, the CDR3 reads TGTGCCACCAGTGAAGACCACGGAAGGATCACAGATACGCAGTATTTT. It specifies CATSEDHGRITDTQYF.

This clonotype was counted only a few times. This rearrangement joins TRBV24-1 to TRBJ2-1; TRBD2 aligns across 8 bases. The germline gives CDR1 KGHDR, CDR2 SFDVKD. J gave up 0 bases and V 4 bases, and 4 bases lay outside the gene matches. The CDR3 sequence is 16 residues long. CDR3: CATSEQRGSSYNEQFF. The DNA of the CDR3 is TGTGCCACCAGTGAGCAGCGGGGGAGCTCCTACAATGAGCAGTTCTTC.

This clonotype was observed a handful of times. CDR3 sequence: CSAIHQGIDEKLFF. CDR3 bases: TGCAGTGCTATTCACCAGGGAATAGATGAAAAACTGTTTTTT. The gene calls are TRBV20-1 and TRBJ1-4; a possible D gene is TRBD1 (5 bases). CDR1 is DFQATT and CDR2 is SNEGSKA in the germline V gene (reference sequence). The CDR3 contains 14 residues. The V gene lost 4 bases and the J gene lost 6 bases, with 15 bases spanning the gap.

At least ten counts were recorded for this clonotype. The V call is TRBV2, the J call TRBJ1-2, with 8 bases identical to TRBD1. CDR1 is SNHLY, CDR2 FYNNEI, per germline. The V segment lost 6 bases and the J segment 0 bases; nucleotides outside the gene matches: 9. This CDR3 has 16 amino acids. In DNA, the CDR3 is TGTGCCAGCAGGGGACAGGCCGAAGAATCTAACTATGGCTACACCTTC. As protein: CASRGQAEESNYGYTF.

This clonotype was seen at least ten times. This chain connects TRBV7-3 to TRBJ1-6, with a tentative D call TRBD1 (5 bases). Trimming removed 8 bases from V and 10 bases from J, with 15 bases in between. This CDR3 has 13 amino acids. CDR1 is SGHTA, CDR2 FQGTGA, per germline. CDR3 in amino acids: CASGGTQRSPLHF. Here the CDR3 DNA reads TGTGCCAGCGGGGGGACTCAAAGGTCACCCCTCCACTTT. Together with reference TRBV7-3 and TRBJ1-6, the CDR3 gives the full variable domain: GAGVSQTPSNKVTEKGKYVELRCDPISGHTALYWYRQSLGQGPEFLIYFQGTGAADDSGLPNDRFFAVRPEGSVSTLKIQRTERGDSAVYLCASGGTQRSPLHFGNGTRLTVT.

V and J are TRBV28 and TRBJ2-7; 11 bases are a match to TRBD2. Germline CDR1 and CDR2: MDHEN and SYDVKM. Losses at the gene ends were 2 bases for V and 5 bases for J; bases not matched to a gene: 2. The CDR3 loop spans 14 amino acids. In nucleotides, the CDR3 is TGTGCCAGCAGTTTACTAGCGGGGGGTGACGAGCAGTACGTC. Its protein is CASSLLAGGDEQYV.

The rearrangement uses TRBV5-1 and TRBJ1-1, with 7 bases matching TRBD1. This CDR3 spans 17 amino acids. Losses at the gene ends were 4 bases for V and 0 bases for J; bases not matched to a gene: 12. Germline V gene data show CDR1 as SGHRS and CDR2 as YFSETQ. The CDR3 DNA reads as TGCGCCAGCAGCCTACAGGGGCAACTGGATATGAACACTGAAGCTTTCTTT. This codes for CASSLQGQLDMNTEAFF.

This clonotype was counted at least ten times. The chain joins TRBV20-1 to TRBJ2-3, with 7 bases lining up with TRBD2. V lost 6 bases and J lost 3; bases outside the gene matches: 9. The length of the CDR3 is 14 residues. Germline V lookup: CDR1 DFQATT, CDR2 SNEGSKA (reference sequence). The CDR3 sequence is CSADGTTRTDTQYF. CDR3 coding DNA: TGCAGTGCAGATGGGACTACAAGAACAGATACGCAGTATTTT.

In its sample, this clonotype was seen many times. V and J are TRBV29-1 and TRBJ2-1; tentatively, D is TRBD2 (5 bases). Germline assignment: CDR1 SQVTM and CDR2 ANQGSEA. The CDR3 loop spans 14 amino acids. V lost 2 bases, J lost 7 bases, and 15 bases lay in between. The DNA of the CDR3 is TGCAGCGTTGAACTAGCAGGCTTATTAAATGAGCAGTTCTTC. Encoded protein: CSVELAGLLNEQFF.

Comments on this clonotype: This may come from a read error, since a much larger clone is one base off. The V gene is TRBV20-1, the J gene TRBJ1-1; possibly TRBD1 for D (5 bases). The CDR3 covers 15 residues. Per the germline V gene, CDR1 is DFQATT and CDR2 is SNEGSKA (reference sequence). CDR3 nucleotide sequence: TGCAGTGCTCTAGTTTTTAGGGACGGTGACGCCCGAGCTCTCTTT. Protein: CSALVFRDGDARALF.

V gene TRBV19 combines with J gene TRBJ1-2; tentative D call: TRBD1 (6 bases). Trimming cost V 3 bases and J 4 bases, with 15 bases left between them. There are 15 residues in the CDR3. The germline CDR1 and CDR2 sequences are LNHDA and SQIVND (reference sequence). CDR3 in amino acids: CASSMEIRGSYGYTF. CDR3 nucleotide sequence: TGTGCCAGTAGTATGGAAATCAGGGGAAGCTATGGCTACACCTTC.

The sample holds a few counts of this clonotype. The gene calls are TRBV4-3 and TRBJ2-3; D unresolved. The V and J ends lost 0 bases and 7 bases respectively, with 8 bases between them. This CDR3 comprises 13 residues. In germline, CDR1 is LGHNA, CDR2 YSLEER. CDR3 nucleotides: TGCGCCAGCAGCCAAGATCCCGCGAATACGCAGTATTTT. This encodes CASSQDPANTQYF.